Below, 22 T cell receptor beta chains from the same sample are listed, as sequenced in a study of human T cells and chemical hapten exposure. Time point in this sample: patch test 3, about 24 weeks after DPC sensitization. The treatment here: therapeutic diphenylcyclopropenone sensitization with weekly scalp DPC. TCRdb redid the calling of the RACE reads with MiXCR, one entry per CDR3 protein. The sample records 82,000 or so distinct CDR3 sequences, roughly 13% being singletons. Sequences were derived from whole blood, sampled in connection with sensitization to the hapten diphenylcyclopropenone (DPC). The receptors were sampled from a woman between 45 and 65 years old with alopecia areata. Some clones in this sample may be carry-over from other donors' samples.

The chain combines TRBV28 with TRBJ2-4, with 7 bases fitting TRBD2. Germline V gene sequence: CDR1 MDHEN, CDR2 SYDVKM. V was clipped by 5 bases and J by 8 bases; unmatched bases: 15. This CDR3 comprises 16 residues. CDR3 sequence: CASSMLSGEGPHIQYF. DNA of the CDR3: TGTGCCAGCAGTATGCTAAGCGGGGAGGGCCCGCACATTCAGTACTTC.

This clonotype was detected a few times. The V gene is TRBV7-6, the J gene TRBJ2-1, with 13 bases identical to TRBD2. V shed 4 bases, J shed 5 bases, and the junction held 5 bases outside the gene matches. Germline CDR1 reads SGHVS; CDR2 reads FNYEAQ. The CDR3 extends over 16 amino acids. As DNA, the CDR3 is TGTGCCAGCAGCTCATCGGGACTAGCGGGAAACAATGAGCAGTTCTTC. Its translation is CASSSSGLAGNNEQFF.

The CDR3 nucleotides read TGTGCCAGCAGTTCACAGGGAAAGACTGAAGCTTTCTTT. It is translated as CASSSQGKTEAFF. V is TRBV12-3 or TRBV12-4 and J is TRBJ1-1, with D maybe TRBD1 (6 bases). The CDR3 extends over 13 amino acids. The V end was cut by 4 bases, the J end by 5 bases, with 11 bases between.

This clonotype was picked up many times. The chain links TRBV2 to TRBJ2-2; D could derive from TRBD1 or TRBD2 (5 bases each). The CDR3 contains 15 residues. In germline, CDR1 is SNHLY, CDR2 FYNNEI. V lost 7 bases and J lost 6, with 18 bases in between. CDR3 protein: CASTKGRLTAGELFF. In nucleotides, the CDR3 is TGTGCCAGCACCAAGGGACGTCTAACTGCCGGGGAGCTGTTTTTT.

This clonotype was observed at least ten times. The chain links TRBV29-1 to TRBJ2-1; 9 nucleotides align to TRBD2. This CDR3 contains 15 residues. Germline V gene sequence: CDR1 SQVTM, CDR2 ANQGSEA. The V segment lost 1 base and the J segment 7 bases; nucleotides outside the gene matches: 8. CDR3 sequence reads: CSVEVTSGLRNEQFF. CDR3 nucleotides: TGCAGCGTTGAAGTGACTAGCGGTCTGAGAAATGAGCAGTTCTTC.

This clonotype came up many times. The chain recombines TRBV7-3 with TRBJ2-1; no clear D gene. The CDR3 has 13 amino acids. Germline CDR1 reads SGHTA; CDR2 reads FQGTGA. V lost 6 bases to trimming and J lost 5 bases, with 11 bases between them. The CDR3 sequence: CASSFATNNEQFF. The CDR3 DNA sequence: TGTGCCAGCAGTTTCGCGACCAACAATGAGCAGTTCTTC.

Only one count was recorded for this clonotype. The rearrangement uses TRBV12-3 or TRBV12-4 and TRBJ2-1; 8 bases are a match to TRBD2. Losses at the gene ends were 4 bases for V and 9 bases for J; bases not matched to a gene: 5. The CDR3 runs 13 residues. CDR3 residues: CASSSGGPLEQFF. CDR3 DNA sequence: TGTGCCAGCAGTTCGGGAGGGCCACTTGAGCAGTTCTTC.

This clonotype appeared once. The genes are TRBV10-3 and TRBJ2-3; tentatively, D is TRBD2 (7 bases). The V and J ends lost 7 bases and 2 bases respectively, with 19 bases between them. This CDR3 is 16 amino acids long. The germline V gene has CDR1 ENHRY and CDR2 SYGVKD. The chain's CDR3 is CAIIFRGGGPTDTQYF. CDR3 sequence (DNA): TGTGCCATCATTTTTCGTGGCGGGGGCCCCACAGATACGCAGTATTTT.

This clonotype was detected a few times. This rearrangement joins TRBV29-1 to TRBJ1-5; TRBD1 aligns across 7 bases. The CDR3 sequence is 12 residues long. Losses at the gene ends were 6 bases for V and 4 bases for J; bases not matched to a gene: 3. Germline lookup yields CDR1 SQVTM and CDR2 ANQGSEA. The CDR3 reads CSVAGQNQPQHF. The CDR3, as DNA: TGCAGCGTCGCGGGACAGAATCAGCCCCAGCATTTT.

CDR3 sequence reads: CASSRNRQGHHGELFF. The CDR3 DNA is TGTGCCAGCAGTCGTAACCGACAGGGGCATCACGGGGAGCTGTTTTTT. This rearrangement joins TRBV7-2 to TRBJ2-2; the match to TRBD1 covers 8 bases. V shed 6 bases, J shed 7 bases, and the junction held 13 bases outside the gene matches. Per the germline V gene, CDR1 is SGHTA and CDR2 is FQGNSA. CDR3 length: 16 amino acids.

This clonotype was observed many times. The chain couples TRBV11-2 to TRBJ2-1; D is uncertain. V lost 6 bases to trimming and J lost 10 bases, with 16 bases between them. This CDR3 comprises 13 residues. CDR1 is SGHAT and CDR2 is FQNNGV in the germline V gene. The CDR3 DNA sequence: TGTGCCAGCAGACCCCTAGGTGAACAGGAGCAGTTCTTC. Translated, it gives CASRPLGEQEQFF.

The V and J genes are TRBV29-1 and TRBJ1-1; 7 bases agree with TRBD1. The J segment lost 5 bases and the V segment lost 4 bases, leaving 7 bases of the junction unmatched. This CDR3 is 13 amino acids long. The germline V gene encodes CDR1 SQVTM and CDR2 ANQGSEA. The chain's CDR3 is CSVGVAQGTEAFF. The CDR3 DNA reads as TGCAGCGTTGGTGTCGCACAGGGGACTGAAGCTTTCTTT.

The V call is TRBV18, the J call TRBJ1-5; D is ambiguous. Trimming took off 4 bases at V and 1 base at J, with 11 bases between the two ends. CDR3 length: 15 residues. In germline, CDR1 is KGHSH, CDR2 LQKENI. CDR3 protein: CASSREGGSNQPQHF. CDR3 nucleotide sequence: TGTGCCAGCTCACGAGAGGGAGGGAGCAATCAGCCCCAGCATTTT.

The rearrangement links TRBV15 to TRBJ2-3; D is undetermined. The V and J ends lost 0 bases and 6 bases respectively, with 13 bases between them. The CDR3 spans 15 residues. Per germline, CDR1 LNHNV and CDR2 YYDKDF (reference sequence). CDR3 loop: CATSRDPHPSDTQYF. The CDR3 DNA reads TGTGCCACCAGCAGAGACCCTCACCCCTCGGATACGCAGTATTTT.

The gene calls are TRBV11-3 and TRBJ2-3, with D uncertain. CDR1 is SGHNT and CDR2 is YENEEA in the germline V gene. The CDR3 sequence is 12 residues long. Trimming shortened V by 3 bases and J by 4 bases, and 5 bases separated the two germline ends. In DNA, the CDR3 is TGTGCCAGCAGCTTCTACTCAGATACGCAGTATTTT. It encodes CASSFYSDTQYF.

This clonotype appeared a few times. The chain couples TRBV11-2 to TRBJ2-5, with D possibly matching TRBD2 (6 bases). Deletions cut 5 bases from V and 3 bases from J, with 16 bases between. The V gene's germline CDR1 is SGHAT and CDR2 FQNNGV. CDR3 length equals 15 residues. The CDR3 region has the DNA TGTGCCAGCAGCGCCCGGACCGGAGGGGAAGAGACCCAGTACTTC. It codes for CASSARTGGEETQYF.

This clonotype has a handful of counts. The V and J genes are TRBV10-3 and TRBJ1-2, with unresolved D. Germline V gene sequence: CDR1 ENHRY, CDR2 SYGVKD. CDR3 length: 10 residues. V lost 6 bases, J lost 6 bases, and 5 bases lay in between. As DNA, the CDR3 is TGTGCCATCAGCGGGGATGGCTACACCTTC. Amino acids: CAISGDGYTF.

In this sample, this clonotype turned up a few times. Here the CDR3 DNA reads TGTGCCATCAGTGAGAAGACAGCCTCCTATAATTCACCCCTCCACTTT. This sequence encodes CAISEKTASYNSPLHF. The chain is built from TRBV10-3 and TRBJ1-6; perhaps TRBD1 as D (5 bases). Germline V gives CDR1 ENHRY, CDR2 SYGVKD. This CDR3 has 16 residues. Trimming removed 2 bases from V and 0 bases from J, with 8 bases in between.

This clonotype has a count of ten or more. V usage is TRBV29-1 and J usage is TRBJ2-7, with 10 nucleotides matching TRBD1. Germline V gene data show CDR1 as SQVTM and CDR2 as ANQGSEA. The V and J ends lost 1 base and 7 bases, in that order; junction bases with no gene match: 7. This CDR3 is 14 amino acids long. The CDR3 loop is CSVEVGQGIGEQYF. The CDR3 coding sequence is TGCAGCGTTGAAGTGGGACAGGGGATCGGTGAGCAGTACTTC.

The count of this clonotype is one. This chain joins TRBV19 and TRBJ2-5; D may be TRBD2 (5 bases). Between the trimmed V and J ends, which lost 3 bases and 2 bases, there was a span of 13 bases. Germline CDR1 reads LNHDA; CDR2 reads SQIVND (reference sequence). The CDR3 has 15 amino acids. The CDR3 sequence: CASSMLTRGQETQYF. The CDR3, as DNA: TGTGCCAGTAGTATGCTAACCCGAGGGCAAGAGACCCAGTACTTC.

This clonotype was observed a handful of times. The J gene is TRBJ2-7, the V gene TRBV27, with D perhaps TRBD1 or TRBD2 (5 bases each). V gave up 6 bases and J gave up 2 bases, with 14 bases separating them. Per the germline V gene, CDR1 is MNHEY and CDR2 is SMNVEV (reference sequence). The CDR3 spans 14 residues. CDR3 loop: CASSPRDGPYEQYF. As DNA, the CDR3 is TGTGCCAGCAGCCCCCGGGACGGCCCCTACGAGCAGTACTTC.

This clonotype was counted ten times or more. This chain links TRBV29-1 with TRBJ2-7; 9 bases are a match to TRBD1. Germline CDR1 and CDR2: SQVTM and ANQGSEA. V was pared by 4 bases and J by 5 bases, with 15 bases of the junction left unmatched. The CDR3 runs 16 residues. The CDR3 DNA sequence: TGCAGCGTTGTTTTAAGGGGTTTGGGACAGGGAAACGAGCAGTACTTC. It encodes CSVVLRGLGQGNEQYF.